Here is one T cell receptor beta chain with its context. Its antigen is unknown. The data belong to a study of T cells in Graves' hyperthyroidism and ophthalmopathy. Whole-study results and caveats: In blood, most of the thyroid clonotypes expanded above 0.001 were also present.

Looked up from germline, CDR1 is SQVTM and CDR2 is ANQGSEA. The V gene end was trimmed by 2 bases and the J gene end by 1 base; junction bases not matched to a gene: 3. The CDR3 loop spans 14 amino acids. Amplification targeted TCR beta CDR3 regions from RNA transcripts. An initial round of RT-PCR targeting the TCR CDR3 relied on the HTBI primer set. MiXCR, run by TCRdb on the multiplex PCR reads, gives a single entry per CDR3 protein. The sample holds 95,000 to 100,000 distinct CDR3 sequences, 51% seen once. The receptor's source is a woman between 40 and 55 years old with Graves' hyperthyroidism. The V call is TRBV29-1, the J call TRBJ1-1, with 8 bases identical to TRBD1. What was sequenced was blood. DNA for the CDR3: TGCAGCGTTGAACGGGACAGGCCGAACACTGAAGCTTTCTTT. Amino acid sequence: CSVERDRPNTEAFF.